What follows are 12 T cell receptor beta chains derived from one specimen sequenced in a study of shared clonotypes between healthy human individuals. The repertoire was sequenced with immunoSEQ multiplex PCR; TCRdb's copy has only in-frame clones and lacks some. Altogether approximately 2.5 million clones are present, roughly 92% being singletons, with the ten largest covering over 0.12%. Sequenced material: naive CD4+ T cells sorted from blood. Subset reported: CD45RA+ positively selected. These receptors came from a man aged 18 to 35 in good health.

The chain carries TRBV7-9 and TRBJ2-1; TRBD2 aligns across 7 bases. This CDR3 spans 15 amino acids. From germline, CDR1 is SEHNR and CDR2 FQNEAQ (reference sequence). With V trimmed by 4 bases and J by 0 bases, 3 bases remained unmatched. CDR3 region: CASSWDYGSYNEQFF. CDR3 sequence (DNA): TGTGCCAGCAGCTGGGACTACGGCTCCTACAATGAGCAGTTCTTC.

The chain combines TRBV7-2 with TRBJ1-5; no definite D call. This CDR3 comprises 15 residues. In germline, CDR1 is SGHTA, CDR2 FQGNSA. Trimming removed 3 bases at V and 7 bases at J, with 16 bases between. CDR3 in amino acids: CASSFQRGPNQPQHF. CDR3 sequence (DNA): TGTGCCAGCAGCTTTCAACGGGGTCCTAACCAGCCCCAGCATTTT.

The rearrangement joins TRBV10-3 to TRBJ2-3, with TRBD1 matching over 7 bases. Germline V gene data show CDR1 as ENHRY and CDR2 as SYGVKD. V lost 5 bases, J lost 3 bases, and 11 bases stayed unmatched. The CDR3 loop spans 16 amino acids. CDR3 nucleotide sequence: TGTGCCATCAGTCCGGGACAGAATCTTGCGACAGATACGCAGTATTTT. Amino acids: CAISPGQNLATDTQYF.

The CDR3 DNA is TGTGCCAGCTCGGCGACTAGCGCCTCCTACAATGAGCAGTTCTTC. Translated: CASSATSASYNEQFF. The V and J genes are TRBV6-5 and TRBJ2-1; the match to TRBD2 covers 8 bases. This CDR3 is 15 amino acids long. Trimming took 8 bases from V and 0 from J; bases not matched to a gene: 6. Germline V gene lookup returns CDR1 MNHEY and CDR2 SVGAGI.

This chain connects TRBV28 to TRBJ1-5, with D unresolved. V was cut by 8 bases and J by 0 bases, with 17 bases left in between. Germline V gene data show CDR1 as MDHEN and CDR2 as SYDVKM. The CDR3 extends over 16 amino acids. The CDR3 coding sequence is TGTGCCAGCCATAAAATTCTGCCAGGTAGCAATCAGCCCCAGCATTTT. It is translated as CASHKILPGSNQPQHF.

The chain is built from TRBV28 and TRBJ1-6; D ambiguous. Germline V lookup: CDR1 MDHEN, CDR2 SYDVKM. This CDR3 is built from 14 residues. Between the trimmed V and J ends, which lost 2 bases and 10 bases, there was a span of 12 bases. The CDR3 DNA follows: TGTGCCAGCAGTTTAGTGTCACTTTCGTCACCCCTCCACTTT. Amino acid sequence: CASSLVSLSSPLHF.

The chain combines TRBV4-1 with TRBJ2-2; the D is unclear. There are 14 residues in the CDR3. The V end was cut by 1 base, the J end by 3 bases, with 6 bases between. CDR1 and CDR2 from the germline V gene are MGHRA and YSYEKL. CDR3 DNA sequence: TGCGCCAGCAGCCAAGGGCAGGACACCGGGGAGCTGTTTTTT. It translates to CASSQGQDTGELFF.

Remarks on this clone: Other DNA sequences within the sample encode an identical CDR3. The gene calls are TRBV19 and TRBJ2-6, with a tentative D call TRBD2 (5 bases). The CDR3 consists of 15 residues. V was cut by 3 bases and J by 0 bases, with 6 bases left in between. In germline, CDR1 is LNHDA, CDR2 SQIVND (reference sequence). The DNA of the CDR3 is TGTGCCAGTAGTATCGGAGGCTCTGGGGCCAACGTCCTGACTTTC. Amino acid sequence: CASSIGGSGANVLTF.

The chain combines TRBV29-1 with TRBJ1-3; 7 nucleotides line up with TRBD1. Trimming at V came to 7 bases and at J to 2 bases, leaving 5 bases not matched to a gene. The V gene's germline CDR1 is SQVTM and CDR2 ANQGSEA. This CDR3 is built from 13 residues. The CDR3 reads CSARQGTGNTIYF. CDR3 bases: TGCAGCGCGAGACAGGGCACTGGAAACACCATATATTTT. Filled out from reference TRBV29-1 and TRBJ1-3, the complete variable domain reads SAVISQKPSRDICQRGTSLTIQCQVDSQVTMMFWYRQQPGQSLTLIATANQGSEATYESGFVIDKFPISRPNLTFSTLTVSNMSPEDSSIYLCSARQGTGNTIYFGEGSWLTVV.

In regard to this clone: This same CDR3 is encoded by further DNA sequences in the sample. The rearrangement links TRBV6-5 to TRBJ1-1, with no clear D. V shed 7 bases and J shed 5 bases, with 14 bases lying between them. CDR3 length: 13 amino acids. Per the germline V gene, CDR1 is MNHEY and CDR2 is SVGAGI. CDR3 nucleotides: TGTGCCAGCACACGGGCAGGAGGGACTGAAGCTTTCTTT. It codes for CASTRAGGTEAFF.

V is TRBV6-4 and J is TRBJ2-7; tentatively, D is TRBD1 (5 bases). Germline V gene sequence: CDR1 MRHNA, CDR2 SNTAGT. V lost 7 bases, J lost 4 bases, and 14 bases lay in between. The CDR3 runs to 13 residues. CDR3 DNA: TGTGCCAGCACAATCAGGGAAAGGTACGAGCAGTACTTC. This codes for CASTIRERYEQYF.

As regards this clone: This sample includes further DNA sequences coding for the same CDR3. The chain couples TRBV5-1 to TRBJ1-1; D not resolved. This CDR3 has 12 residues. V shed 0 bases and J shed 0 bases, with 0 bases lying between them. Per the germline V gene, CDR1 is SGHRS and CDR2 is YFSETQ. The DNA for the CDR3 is TGCGCCAGCAGCTTGGTGAACACTGAAGCTTTCTTT. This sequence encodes CASSLVNTEAFF.